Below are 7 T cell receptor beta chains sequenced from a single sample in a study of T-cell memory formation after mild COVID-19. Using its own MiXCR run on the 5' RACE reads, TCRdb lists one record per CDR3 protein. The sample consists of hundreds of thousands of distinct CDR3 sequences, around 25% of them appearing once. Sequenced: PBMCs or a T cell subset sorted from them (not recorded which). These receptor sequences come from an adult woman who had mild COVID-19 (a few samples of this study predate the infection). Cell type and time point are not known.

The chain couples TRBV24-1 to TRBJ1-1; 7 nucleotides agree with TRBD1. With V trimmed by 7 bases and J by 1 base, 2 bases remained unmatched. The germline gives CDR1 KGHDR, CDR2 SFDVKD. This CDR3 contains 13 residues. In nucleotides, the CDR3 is TGTGCCACCAGAGGACAGGAGAACACTGAAGCTTTCTTT. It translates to CATRGQENTEAFF.

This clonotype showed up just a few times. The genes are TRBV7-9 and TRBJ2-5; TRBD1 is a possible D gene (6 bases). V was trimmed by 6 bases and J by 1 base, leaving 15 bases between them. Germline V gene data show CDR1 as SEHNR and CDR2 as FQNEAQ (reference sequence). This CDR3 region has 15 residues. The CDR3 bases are TGTGCCAGCAGTTTACTCGGACAGTTCCAAGAGACCCAGTACTTC. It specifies CASSLLGQFQETQYF. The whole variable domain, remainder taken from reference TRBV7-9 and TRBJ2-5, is DTGVSQNPRHKITKRGQNVTFRCDPISEHNRLYWYRQTLGQGPEFLTYFQNEAQLEKSRLLSDRFSAERPKGSFSTLEIQRTEQGDSAMYLCASSLLGQFQETQYFGPGTRLLVL.

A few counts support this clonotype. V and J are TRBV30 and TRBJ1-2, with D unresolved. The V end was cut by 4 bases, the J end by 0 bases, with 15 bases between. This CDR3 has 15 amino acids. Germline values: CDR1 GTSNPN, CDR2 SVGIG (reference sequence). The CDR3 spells CAWKTTHTTNYGYTF. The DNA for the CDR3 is TGTGCCTGGAAGACCACACATACAACTAACTATGGCTACACCTTC.

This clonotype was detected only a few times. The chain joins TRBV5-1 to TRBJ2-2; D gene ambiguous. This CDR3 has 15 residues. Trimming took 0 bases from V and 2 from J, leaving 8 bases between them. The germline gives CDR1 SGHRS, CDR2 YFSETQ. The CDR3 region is CASSLATLNTGELFF. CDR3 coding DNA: TGCGCCAGCAGCTTGGCCACCCTTAACACCGGGGAGCTGTTTTTT.

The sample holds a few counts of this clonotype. The CDR3 is CASRPAEDPRSYGYTF. The CDR3, as DNA: TGCGCCAGCAGGCCTGCGGAAGACCCCAGGTCTTATGGCTACACCTTC. The chain employs TRBV5-1 and TRBJ1-2; D not resolved. CDR1 is SGHRS, CDR2 YFSETQ, per germline. V was shortened by 5 bases and J by 5 bases, with 22 bases between the two germline ends. The CDR3 totals 16 residues.

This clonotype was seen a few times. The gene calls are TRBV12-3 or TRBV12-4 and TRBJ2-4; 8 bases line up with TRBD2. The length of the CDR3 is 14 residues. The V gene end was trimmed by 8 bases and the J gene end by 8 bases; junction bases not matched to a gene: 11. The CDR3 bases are TGTGCCAGCGCTGGGGTAGCGGGGAAGGACATTCAGTACTTC. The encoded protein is CASAGVAGKDIQYF.

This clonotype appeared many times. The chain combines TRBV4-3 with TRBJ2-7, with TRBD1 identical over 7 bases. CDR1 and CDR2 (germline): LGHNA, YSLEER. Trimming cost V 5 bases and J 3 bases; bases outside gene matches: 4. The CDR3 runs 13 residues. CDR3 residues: CASSLRQGYEQYF. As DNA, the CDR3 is TGCGCCAGCAGCTTACGACAGGGCTACGAGCAGTACTTC.